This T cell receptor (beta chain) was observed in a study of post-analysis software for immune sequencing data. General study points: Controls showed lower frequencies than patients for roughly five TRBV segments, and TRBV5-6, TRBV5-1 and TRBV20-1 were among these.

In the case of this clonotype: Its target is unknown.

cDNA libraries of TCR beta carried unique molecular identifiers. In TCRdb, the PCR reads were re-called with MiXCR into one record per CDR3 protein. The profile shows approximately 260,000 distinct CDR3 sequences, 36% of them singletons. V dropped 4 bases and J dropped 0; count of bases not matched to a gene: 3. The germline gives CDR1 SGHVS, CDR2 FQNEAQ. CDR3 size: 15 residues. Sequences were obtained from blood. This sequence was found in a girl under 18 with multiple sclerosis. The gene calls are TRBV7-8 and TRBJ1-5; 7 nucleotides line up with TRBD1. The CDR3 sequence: CASSSGTVSNQPQHF. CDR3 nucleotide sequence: TGTGCCAGCAGCTCGGGGACAGTTAGCAATCAGCCCCAGCATTTT.